This record looks at one T cell receptor (beta chain) sequence and its context. There is no known antigen for this receptor. Base quality data are lacking; no much larger clone is found one base away. Using a constant-region primer and ProtoScript II reverse transcriptase, TCRbeta-specific cDNA was reverse-transcribed from 500 ng total RNA. TCRbeta libraries were built with three nested multiplex PCR rounds, a slightly modified ARM-PCR procedure. Each of the first two PCR rounds ran for approximately 10 cycles and used multiplex TRBV1-TRBV30 forward primers together with a Cbeta reverse primer. Sample barcodes and Illumina adapters were added in a final 25-cycle PCR using Deep VentR polymerase. Before sequencing, amplicons of 200-500 bp were gel-purified using a QIAquick gel extraction kit. TCRbeta amplicons were sequenced on an Illumina HiSeq 2500 with 250-bp paired-end reads. Under the source paper's analysis protocol: Trimmomatic v0.33 was used to quality-trim the reads, and FLASH v1.2.11 was used to merge paired reads so that full CDR3 sequences could be recovered. V, D and J germline segments were assigned to the rearranged TCRbeta sequences using MiGEC v1.2.1b. Clonotype statistics, along with Shannon-Wiener diversity indices, were calculated using VDJtools v1.0.0. To reduce sampling bias, subsequent analyses other than the diversity analysis used only the 250 most abundant clonotypes in each sample. TCRdb applied fastp at Q25 and MiXCR to the public reads, then kept only in-frame beta chains. Each record represents a unique CDR3 protein, reported with the most common genes and DNA among its rows. None of the V and J calls come from the authors' own analysis; TCRdb made them. Present in this sample are 150,000 to 200,000 distinct CDR3 sequences, about 65% of which were seen just once. Roughly 7% of the sample lies in the top ten.

This sample was taken from a study of tumor-infiltrating lymphocytes in primary liver carcinoma (dated by TCRdb to between 2016 and 2019). At the level of the whole study: Surgical resection was performed in China between late 2015 and 2016 on about five patients with histopathologically diagnosed primary liver carcinoma. Samples yielded roughly 3.65 to 7.5 million productive TCRbeta reads; read depth did not differ significantly between tissue types. Across five regions of each liver tumor, along with adjacent normal tissue and blood, the study brought together TCRbeta repertoire sequencing, expression microarrays and whole-exome sequencing. Tumors of the five patients were stage T1-T3 N0M0 with maximum diameters of about 4 to 10 cm. A total of 35 or so specimens from 5 patients went through TCRbeta repertoire sequencing, namely 25 tumor regions, 5 adjacent noncancerous liver tissues and 5 peripheral blood samples. High reproducibility was observed for the technical replicate repertoires, with mean shared-clone rates about 0.89 and correlation coefficients above 0.95. Hepatocellular carcinoma (four) or combined HCC and intrahepatic cholangiocarcinoma (one) was present in the five patients, who were three men and two women aged 30 to 69 years. On the study overall, not on this receptor specifically: Because the samples were bulk and unsorted, CD4+ and CD8+ T cell repertoires could not be compared. Pairs of tumor regions showed greater repertoire overlap (mean about 36%) than tumor-adjacent pairs (approximately 17%) or tumor-blood pairs (about 15%), which is consistent with antigen-driven expansion. Compared with blood, tumors had a significantly larger share of the repertoire taken up by the top 250 clones (p = 0.039). Only the TCR beta chain was sequenced, which likely underestimates true repertoire diversity because unpaired alpha chains were not captured. The study included only a few patients, and the authors note findings should be validated in a larger study.

Based on the germline V gene, the CDR1 and CDR2 sequences are SGHRS and YFSETQ. Measured from the cysteine to the phenylalanine, the CDR3 is 14 residues long. Only the CDR3 region is kept as DNA, spanning 42 bases read in frame from base 1. Trimming at the junction amounts to 4 bases on V and 7 bases on J, and the germline ends lie 16 bases apart. Blood RNA was extracted from unsorted whole blood using TRIzol reagent, and germline DNA was obtained with the DNeasy Blood & Tissue kit. At the time of sampling, the patients had chronic HBV infection and had not received any treatment. Before surgery, about 4 milliliters of peripheral blood were collected into K2EDTA tubes.

This sequence was found in a woman aged 55-75 years with primary liver carcinoma and hepatitis B virus infection. This receptor chain uses TRBV5-1 and TRBJ2-3, with TRBD2 tentatively as D gene (6 bases match). The sequencing sample was made of peripheral blood. The CDR3 is CASSPGGVGNTQYF. The DNA sequence is as follows: TGCGCCAGCAGCCCCGGCGGGGTTGGGAATACGCAGTATTTT. Reference TRBV5-1 and TRBJ2-3 proteins supply the regions before and after the CDR3; the full variable domain is: KAGVTQTPRYLIKTRGQQVTLSCSPISGHRSVSWYQQTPGQGLQFLFEYFSETQRNKGNFPGRFSGRQFSNSRSEMNVSTLELGDSALYLCASSPGGVGNTQYFGPGTRLTVL.